This TCR beta chain is drawn from a study of CD8+ T cells in alopecia areata. Whole-study results and caveats: Amid tofacitinib therapy, many expanded lesional clones stayed present in scalp and blood.

Noted treatment: oral pan-JAK inhibitor, 5-10 mg twice daily. cDNA prepared by RNA extraction and subsequent reverse transcription served as the template for sequencing. Produced via immunoSEQ multiplex PCR; TCRdb's table is partial and in-frame only. The sample carries approximately 180,000 clones, about 55% recorded once. The CDR3 covers 14 residues. CDR1 is SGHVS and CDR2 is FNYEAQ in the germline V gene. V was cut by 5 bases and J by 7 bases, with 15 bases left in between. Turning to this clone: Its cognate antigen is unknown.

This rearrangement joins TRBV7-6 to TRBJ1-5; tentative D call: TRBD1 (6 bases). Material: CD8+ T cells sorted from blood, obtained at week 24, from a patient treated with tofacitinib. The receptor was derived from a human donor with alopecia areata. The CDR3 nucleotides are TGTGCCAGCAGCCTAGGGCAAGGGGGGCAGCCCCAGCATTTT. As protein: CASSLGQGGQPQHF.